This T cell receptor (beta chain) was documented in a study of beta chain features in type 1 diabetes. Study-level results: There was a possibility that cDNA sequencing over-represented cells with high TCR expression. PCR could preferentially amplify shorter templates, alike in patients and controls. Junctions at VDJ sites from type 1 diabetes patients had fewer insertions and more deletions.

As concerns this clone: Its specificity is unknown.

Germline CDR1 reads LNHDA; CDR2 reads SQIVND (reference sequence). The CDR3 is 11 amino acids. As every portion of the isolated RNA was reverse transcribed, the sequencing read expressed TCRB transcripts. Sequenced by immunoSEQ multiplex PCR; TCRdb stores in-frame clones only, minus some. The sample has some 410,000 clones; about an eighth are singletons. Sequenced sample: naive CD4+ T cells from blood. The receptor's source is a woman aged 18 to 35 in good health. The J gene is TRBJ2-5, the V gene TRBV19, with D uncertain. The end of the DNA is better explained by TRBJ2-7, so the J call may be wrong. CDR3 nucleotides: TGTGCCAGTACGGACTCCTACGAGCAGTACTTC. Translating gives CASTDSYEQYF.